This T cell receptor beta chain was documented in a study of blood T cell repertoires in COVID-19. Study-wide background: T cells, B-cell-depleted T cells, or PBMCs provided the cDNA or gDNA that served as material.

In the original workflow: Amplified reference gene primers provided the basis for estimating nucleated cell counts. The repertoire was sequenced with immunoSEQ multiplex PCR; TCRdb's copy has only in-frame clones and lacks some. That table furnishes V, J and clone size, whereas the DNA furnished D and trimming. The table shows some 170,000 clones, with approximately 80% occurring only once. V lost 2 bases and J 1 base, leaving 9 bases between the germline ends. Per the germline V gene, CDR1 is SGHTA and CDR2 is FQGNSA. The CDR3 runs 15 residues. The sequence came from a man aged 55 to 70 with acute or convalescent COVID-19. The sequenced material came from peripheral blood. V is TRBV7-2 and J is TRBJ1-3, with D hard to call. The CDR3 region is CASSLSGLSGNTIYF. Here the CDR3 DNA reads TGTGCCAGCAGCTTATCGGGGTTATCTGGAAACACCATATATTTT.